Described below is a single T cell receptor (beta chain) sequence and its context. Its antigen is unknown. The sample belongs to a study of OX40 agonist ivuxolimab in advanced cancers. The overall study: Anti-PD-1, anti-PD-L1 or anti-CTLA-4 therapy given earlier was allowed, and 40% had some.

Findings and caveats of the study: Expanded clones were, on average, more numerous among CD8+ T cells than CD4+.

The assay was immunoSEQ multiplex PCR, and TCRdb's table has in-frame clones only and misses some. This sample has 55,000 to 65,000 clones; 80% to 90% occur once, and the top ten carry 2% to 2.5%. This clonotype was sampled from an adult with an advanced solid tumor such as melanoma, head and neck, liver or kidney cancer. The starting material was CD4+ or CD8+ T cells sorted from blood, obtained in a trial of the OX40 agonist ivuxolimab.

As DNA, the CDR3 is TGCACCAGCAGCCAGTCGGGAAACACCGGGGAGCTGTTTTTT. Encoded protein: CTSSQSGNTGELFF. The chain combines TRBV1 with TRBJ2-2; the DNA was not used to check the table's D call, TRBD2. TRBV1 is annotated as a pseudogene. The CDR3 is made up of 14 amino acids.